Following are 7 T cell receptor beta chains from one sample sequenced in a study of OX40 agonist ivuxolimab in advanced cancers. The repertoire was sequenced with immunoSEQ multiplex PCR; TCRdb's copy has only in-frame clones and lacks some. The sample records 57,000 or so clones, over 80% being singletons. This specimen consisted of CD4+ or CD8+ T cells sorted from blood, obtained in a trial of the OX40 agonist ivuxolimab. All receptors derive from an adult with an advanced solid tumor such as melanoma, head and neck, liver or kidney cancer.

The chain is built from TRBV6-1 and TRBJ1-5; D gene uncertain. This CDR3 contains 17 residues. Germline V gene data show CDR1 as MNHNS and CDR2 as SASEGT. The V end lost 4 bases, the J end lost 0 bases, and 16 bases lay between the germline ends. DNA of the CDR3: TGTGCCAGCAGTGGCCCCCCACCTCAGGATAGCAATCAGCCCCAGCATTTT. Protein product: CASSGPPPQDSNQPQHF.

This rearrangement joins TRBV7-8 to TRBJ1-5; D gene uncertain. V shed 2 bases and J shed 5 bases, with 16 bases lying between them. The CDR3 sequence is 16 residues long. CDR1 and CDR2 from the germline V gene are SGHVS and FQNEAQ. In nucleotides, the CDR3 is TGTGCCAGCAGCTTACTCAGGTGGTCAGCCCATCAGCCCCAGCATTTT. Translated: CASSLLRWSAHQPQHF.

This clone turned up a few times. V gene TRBV19 combines with J gene TRBJ1-5; no firm D call. From germline, CDR1 is LNHDA and CDR2 SQIVND (reference sequence). This CDR3 contains 12 residues. The V and J ends lost 5 bases and 9 bases respectively, with 11 bases between them. CDR3 in amino acids: CASSSDFGPQHF. The CDR3 bases are TGTGCCAGTAGTTCGGATTTTGGGCCCCAGCATTTT.

The chain recombines TRBV6-5 with TRBJ2-7; D unclear. The germline V gene has CDR1 MNHEY and CDR2 SVGAGI. V gave up 3 bases and J gave up 6 bases, with 12 bases separating them. The CDR3 extends over 13 amino acids. CDR3 loop: CASSYGSRSEQYF. The CDR3 nucleotides are TGTGCCAGCAGTTATGGGTCTAGAAGCGAGCAGTACTTC.

The genes are TRBV7-2 and TRBJ2-1; TRBD1 aligns across 7 bases. Germline loops: CDR1 SGHTA, CDR2 FQGNSA. The length of the CDR3 is 14 residues. With V trimmed by 5 bases and J by 4 bases, 5 bases remained unmatched. CDR3 in amino acids: CASSPGQSYNEQFF. DNA for the CDR3: TGTGCCAGCAGCCCGGGACAGTCTTACAATGAGCAGTTCTTC.

J is TRBJ2-5 and V is TRBV19; TRBD2 aligns across 9 bases. V was clipped by 10 bases and J by 4 bases; unmatched bases: 7. In germline, CDR1 is LNHDA, CDR2 SQIVND (reference sequence). The CDR3 sequence is 13 residues long. Here the CDR3 reads CATGASGVETQYF. The CDR3 bases are TGTGCCACCGGGGCTAGCGGGGTAGAGACCCAGTACTTC.

The chain employs TRBV18 and TRBJ1-1, with D possibly TRBD1 on 5 matching bases. V was shortened by 4 bases and J by 1 base, with 16 bases between the two germline ends. CDR3 length equals 16 residues. Germline V CDR1 and CDR2: KGHSH, LQKENI. The CDR3 nucleotides read TGTGCCAGCTCACGCTATTTTGGGACCGAGAACACTGAAGCTTTCTTT. Translation: CASSRYFGTENTEAFF.